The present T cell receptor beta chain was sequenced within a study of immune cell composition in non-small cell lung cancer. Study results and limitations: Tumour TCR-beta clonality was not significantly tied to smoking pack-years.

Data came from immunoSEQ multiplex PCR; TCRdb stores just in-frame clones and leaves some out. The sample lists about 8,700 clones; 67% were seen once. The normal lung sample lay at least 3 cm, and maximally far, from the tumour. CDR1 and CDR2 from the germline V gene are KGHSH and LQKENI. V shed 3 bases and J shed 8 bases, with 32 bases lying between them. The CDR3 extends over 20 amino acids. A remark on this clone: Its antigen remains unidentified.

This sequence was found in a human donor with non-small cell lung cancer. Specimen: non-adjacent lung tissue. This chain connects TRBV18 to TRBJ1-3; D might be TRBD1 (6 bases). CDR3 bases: TGTGCCAGCTCACCTATACAGGGCCCCAACTTGGGGCCAGGCGAGGACACCATATATTTT. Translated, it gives CASSPIQGPNLGPGEDTIYF.